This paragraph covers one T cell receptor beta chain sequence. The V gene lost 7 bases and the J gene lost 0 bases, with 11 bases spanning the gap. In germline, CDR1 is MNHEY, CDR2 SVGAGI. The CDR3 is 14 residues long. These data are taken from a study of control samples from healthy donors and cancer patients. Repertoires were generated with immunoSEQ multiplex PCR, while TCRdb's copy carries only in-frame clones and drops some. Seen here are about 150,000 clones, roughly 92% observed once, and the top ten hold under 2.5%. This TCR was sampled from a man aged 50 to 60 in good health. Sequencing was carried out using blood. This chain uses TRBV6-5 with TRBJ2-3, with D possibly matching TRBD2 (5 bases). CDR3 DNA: TGTGCCAGCACCATGGGCGGGAGCACAGATACGCAGTATTTT. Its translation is CASTMGGSTDTQYF.